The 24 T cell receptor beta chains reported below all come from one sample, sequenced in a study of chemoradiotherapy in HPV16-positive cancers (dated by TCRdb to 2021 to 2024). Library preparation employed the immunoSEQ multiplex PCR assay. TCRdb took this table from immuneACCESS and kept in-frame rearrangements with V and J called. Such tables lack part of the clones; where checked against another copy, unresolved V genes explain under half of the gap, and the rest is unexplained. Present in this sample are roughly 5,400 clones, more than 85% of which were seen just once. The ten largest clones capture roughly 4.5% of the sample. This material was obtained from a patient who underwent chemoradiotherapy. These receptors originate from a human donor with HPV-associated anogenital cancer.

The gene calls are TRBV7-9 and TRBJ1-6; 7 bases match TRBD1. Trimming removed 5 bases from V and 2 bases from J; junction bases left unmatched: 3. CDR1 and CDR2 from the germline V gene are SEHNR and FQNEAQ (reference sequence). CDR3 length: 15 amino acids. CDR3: CASSRQGPYNSPLHF. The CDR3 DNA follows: TGTGCCAGCAGCCGACAGGGTCCCTATAATTCACCCCTCCACTTT. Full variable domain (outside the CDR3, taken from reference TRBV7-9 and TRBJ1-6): DTGVSQNPRHKITKRGQNVTFRCDPISEHNRLYWYRQTLGQGPEFLTYFQNEAQLEKSRLLSDRFSAERPKGSFSTLEIQRTEQGDSAMYLCASSRQGPYNSPLHFGNGTRLTVT.

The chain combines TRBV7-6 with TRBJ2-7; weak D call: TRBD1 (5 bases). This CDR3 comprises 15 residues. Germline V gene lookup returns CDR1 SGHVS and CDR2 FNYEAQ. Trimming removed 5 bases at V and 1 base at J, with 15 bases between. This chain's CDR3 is CASSEETVSSYEQYF. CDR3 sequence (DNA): TGTGCCAGCAGCGAAGAGACAGTAAGTTCCTACGAGCAGTACTTC.

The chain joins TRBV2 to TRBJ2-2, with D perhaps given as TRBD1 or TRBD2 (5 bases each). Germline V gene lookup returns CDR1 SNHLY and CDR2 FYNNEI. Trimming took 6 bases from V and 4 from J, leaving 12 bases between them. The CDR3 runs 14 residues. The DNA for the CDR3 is TGTGCCAGCAGGAGCAGGGCGGGCACCGGGGAGCTGTTTTTT. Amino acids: CASRSRAGTGELFF.

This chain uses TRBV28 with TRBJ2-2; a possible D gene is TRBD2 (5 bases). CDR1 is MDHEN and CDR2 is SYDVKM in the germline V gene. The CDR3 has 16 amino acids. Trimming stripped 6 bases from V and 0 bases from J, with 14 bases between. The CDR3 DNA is TGTGCCAGCAGACTGGACTTATCCGCGAACACCGGGGAGCTGTTTTTT. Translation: CASRLDLSANTGELFF.

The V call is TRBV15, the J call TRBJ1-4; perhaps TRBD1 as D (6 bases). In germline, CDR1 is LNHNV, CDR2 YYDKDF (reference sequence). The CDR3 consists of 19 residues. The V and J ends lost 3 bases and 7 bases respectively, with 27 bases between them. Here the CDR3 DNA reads TGTGCCACCAGCAGCCCGGGACACGCCACAAACTTACTGGGTGAAAAACTGTTTTTT. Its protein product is CATSSPGHATNLLGEKLFF.

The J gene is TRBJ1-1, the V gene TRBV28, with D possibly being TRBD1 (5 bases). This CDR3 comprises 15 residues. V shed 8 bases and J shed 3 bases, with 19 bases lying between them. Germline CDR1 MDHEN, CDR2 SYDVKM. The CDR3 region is CASAQGKDMDTEAFF. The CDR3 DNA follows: TGTGCCAGCGCCCAGGGAAAAGATATGGACACTGAAGCTTTCTTT.

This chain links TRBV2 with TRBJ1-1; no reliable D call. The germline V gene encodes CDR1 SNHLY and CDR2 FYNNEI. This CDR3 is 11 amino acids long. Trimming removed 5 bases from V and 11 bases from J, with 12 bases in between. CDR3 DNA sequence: TGTGCCAGCAGTTATGGGGTCGACGCTTTCTTT. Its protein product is CASSYGVDAFF.

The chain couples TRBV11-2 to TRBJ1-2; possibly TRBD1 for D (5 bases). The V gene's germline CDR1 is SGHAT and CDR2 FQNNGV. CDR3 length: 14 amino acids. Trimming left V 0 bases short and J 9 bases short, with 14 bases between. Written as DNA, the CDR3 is TGTGCCAGCAGCTTAGATTCAGGCGACAGAAGCTACACCTTC. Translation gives CASSLDSGDRSYTF.

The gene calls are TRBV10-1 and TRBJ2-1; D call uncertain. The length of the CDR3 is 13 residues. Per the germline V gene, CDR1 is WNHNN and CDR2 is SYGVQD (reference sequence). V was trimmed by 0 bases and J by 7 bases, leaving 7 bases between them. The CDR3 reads CASSESLENEQFF. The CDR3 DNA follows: TGCGCCAGCAGTGAGTCGTTAGAGAATGAGCAGTTCTTC.

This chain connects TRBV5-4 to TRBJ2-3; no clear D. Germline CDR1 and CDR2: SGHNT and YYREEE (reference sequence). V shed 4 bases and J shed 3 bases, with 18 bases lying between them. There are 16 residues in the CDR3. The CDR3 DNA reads TGTGCCAGCAGCACGAGGACCAACTCTGGGACAGATACGCAGTATTTT. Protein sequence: CASSTRTNSGTDTQYF.

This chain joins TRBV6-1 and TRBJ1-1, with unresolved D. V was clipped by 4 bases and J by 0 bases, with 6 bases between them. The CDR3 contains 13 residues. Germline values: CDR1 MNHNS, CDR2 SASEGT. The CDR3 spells CASSGSMNTEAFF. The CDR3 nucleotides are TGTGCCAGCAGTGGCTCCATGAACACTGAAGCTTTCTTT.

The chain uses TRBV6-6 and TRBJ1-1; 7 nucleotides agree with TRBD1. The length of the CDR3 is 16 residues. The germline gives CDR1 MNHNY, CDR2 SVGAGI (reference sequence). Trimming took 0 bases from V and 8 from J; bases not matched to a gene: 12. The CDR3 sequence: CASSYSRKGAPGEAFF. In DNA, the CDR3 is TGTGCCAGCAGTTACTCGAGAAAGGGGGCGCCTGGCGAAGCTTTCTTT.

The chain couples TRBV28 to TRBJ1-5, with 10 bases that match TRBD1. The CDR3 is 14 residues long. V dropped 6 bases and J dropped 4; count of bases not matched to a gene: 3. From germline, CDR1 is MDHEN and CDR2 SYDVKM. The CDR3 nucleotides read TGTGCCAGCAGGGGGGACAGGGGAAATCAGCCCCAGCATTTT. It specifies CASRGDRGNQPQHF.

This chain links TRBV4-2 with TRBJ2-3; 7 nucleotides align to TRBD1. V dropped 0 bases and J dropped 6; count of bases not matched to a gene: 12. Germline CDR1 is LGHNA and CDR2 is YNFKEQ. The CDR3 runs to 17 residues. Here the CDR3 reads CASSQEGPGQLQDTQYF. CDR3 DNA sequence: TGTGCCAGCAGCCAAGAGGGGCCGGGACAGCTGCAGGATACGCAGTATTTT.

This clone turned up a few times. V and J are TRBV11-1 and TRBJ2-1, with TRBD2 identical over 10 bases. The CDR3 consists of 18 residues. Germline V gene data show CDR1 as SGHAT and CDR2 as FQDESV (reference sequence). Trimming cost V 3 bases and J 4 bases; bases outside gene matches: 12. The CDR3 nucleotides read TGTGCCAGCAGCTTGGTAAGGCTAGCGGGGGCCTTTTACAATGAGCAGTTCTTC. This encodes CASSLVRLAGAFYNEQFF.

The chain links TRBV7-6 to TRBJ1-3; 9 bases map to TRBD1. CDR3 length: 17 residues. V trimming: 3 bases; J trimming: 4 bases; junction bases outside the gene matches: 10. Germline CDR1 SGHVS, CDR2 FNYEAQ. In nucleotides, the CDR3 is TGTGCCAGCAGCTTCAGACAGGGGGGTCCGCGGGGAAACACCATATATTTT. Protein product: CASSFRQGGPRGNTIYF.

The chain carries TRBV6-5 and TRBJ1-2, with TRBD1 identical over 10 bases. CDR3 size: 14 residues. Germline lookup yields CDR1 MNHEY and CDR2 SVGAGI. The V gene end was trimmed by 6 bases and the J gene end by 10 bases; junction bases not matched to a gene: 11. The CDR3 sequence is CASRFFGTGAHYTF. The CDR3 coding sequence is TGTGCCAGCAGGTTTTTTGGGACAGGGGCACACTACACCTTC.

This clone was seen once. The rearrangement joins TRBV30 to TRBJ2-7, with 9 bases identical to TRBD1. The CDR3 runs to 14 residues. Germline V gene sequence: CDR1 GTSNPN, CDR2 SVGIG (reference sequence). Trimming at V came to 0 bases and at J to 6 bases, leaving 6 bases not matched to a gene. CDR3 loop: CAWSVGQGGTEQYF. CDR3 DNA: TGTGCCTGGAGTGTGGGACAGGGAGGAACCGAGCAGTACTTC.

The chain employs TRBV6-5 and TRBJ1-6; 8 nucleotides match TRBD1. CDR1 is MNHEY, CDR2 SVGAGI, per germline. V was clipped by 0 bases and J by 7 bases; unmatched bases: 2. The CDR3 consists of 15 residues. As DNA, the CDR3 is TGTGCCAGCAGTTACTCCGCAGGGGGCAATTCACCCCTCCACTTT. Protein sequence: CASSYSAGGNSPLHF.

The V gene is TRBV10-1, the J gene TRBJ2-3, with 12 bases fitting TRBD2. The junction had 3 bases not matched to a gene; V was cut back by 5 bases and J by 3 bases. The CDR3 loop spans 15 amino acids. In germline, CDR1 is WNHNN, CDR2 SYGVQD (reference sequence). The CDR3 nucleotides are TGCGCCAGCAGTAGACTAGCGGGGGTTACAGATACGCAGTATTTT. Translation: CASSRLAGVTDTQYF.

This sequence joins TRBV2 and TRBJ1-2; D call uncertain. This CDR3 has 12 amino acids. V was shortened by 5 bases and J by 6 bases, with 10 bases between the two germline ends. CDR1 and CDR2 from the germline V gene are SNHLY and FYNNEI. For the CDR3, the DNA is TGTGCCAGCAGTCCATCCCGGGATGGCTACACCTTC. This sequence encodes CASSPSRDGYTF.

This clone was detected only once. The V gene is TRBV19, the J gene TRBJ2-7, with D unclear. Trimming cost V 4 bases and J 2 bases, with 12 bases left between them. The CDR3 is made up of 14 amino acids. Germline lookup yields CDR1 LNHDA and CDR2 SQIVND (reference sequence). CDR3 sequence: CASSRPGRTYEQYF. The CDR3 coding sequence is TGTGCCAGTAGTAGGCCGGGCAGGACCTACGAGCAGTACTTC.

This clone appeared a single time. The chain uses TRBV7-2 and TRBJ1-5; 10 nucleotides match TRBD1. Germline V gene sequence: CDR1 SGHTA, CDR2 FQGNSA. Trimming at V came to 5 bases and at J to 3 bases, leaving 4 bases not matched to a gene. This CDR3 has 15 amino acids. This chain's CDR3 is CASSEGQGPNQPQHF. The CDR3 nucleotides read TGTGCCAGCAGCGAGGGACAGGGGCCCAATCAGCCCCAGCATTTT.

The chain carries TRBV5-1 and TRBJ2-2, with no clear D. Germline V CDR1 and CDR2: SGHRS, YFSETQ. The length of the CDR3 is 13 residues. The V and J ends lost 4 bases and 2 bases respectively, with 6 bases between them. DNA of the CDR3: TGCGCCAGCAGCGGGTCCAACACCGGGGAGCTGTTTTTT. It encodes CASSGSNTGELFF.